Below are 7 T cell receptor beta chains sequenced from a single sample in a study of control samples from healthy donors and cancer patients. Profiled with immunoSEQ multiplex PCR; TCRdb holds only in-frame clones, not every one. The data show approximately 66,000 clones, with nearly 90% seen just once and over 5% held by the top ten. Sequencing input: PBMCs. The receptor source for this set is a man between 60 and 70 years old with colorectal cancer.

The J gene is TRBJ2-5, the V gene TRBV5-1; TRBD1 aligns across 7 bases. CDR1 SGHRS and CDR2 YFSETQ come from the germline V gene. The CDR3 contains 16 residues. V was clipped by 4 bases and J by 2 bases; unmatched bases: 11. This CDR3 is CASSNLRQGPQETQYF. The CDR3 DNA is TGCGCCAGCAGCAATCTACGACAGGGTCCTCAAGAGACCCAGTACTTC.

This chain links TRBV19 with TRBJ2-7; weak D call: TRBD2 (5 bases). This CDR3 is built from 14 residues. Trimming removed 5 bases at V and 3 bases at J, with 14 bases between. Germline V lookup: CDR1 LNHDA, CDR2 SQIVND (reference sequence). The CDR3 nucleotides are TGTGCCAGTAGTGACGGGAACGCCCTCTACGAGCAGTACTTC. Amino acid sequence: CASSDGNALYEQYF.

The V and J genes are TRBV9 and TRBJ2-3, with D unresolved. The V end lost 0 bases, the J end lost 0 bases, and 5 bases lay between the germline ends. This CDR3 spans 14 amino acids. Germline loops: CDR1 SGDLS, CDR2 YYNGEE. CDR3 nucleotide sequence: TGTGCCAGCAGCGTAGACCTCAGCACAGATACGCAGTATTTT. Its protein product is CASSVDLSTDTQYF.

This chain joins TRBV19 and TRBJ2-7, with 7 positions matching TRBD1. This CDR3 spans 14 amino acids. Germline lookup yields CDR1 LNHDA and CDR2 SQIVND (reference sequence). The V and J ends lost 4 bases and 0 bases, in that order; junction bases with no gene match: 3. CDR3 region: CASSTDRNSYEQYF. The CDR3 DNA follows: TGTGCCAGTAGTACGGACAGGAACTCCTACGAGCAGTACTTC.

This rearrangement joins TRBV11-2 to TRBJ2-7; a possible D gene is TRBD2 (5 bases). V lost 6 bases and J 5 bases, leaving 11 bases between the germline ends. Germline V gives CDR1 SGHAT, CDR2 FQNNGV. CDR3 length equals 12 residues. DNA of the CDR3: TGTGCCAGCAGTCGGGGTTCGAACGAGCAGTACTTC. Encoded protein: CASSRGSNEQYF.

This chain links TRBV19 with TRBJ2-2; D may be TRBD2 (6 bases). The CDR3 runs 17 residues. Germline V gives CDR1 LNHDA, CDR2 SQIVND (reference sequence). Trimming stripped 7 bases from V and 4 bases from J, with 22 bases between. CDR3 sequence: CASTTGGQGSITGELFF. As DNA, the CDR3 is TGTGCCAGTACCACTGGAGGGCAGGGATCGATCACCGGGGAGCTGTTTTTT.

This rearrangement joins TRBV30 to TRBJ2-1, with TRBD1 identical over 7 bases. CDR1 and CDR2 from the germline V gene are GTSNPN and SVGIG (reference sequence). This CDR3 contains 15 residues. The V gene end was trimmed by 2 bases and the J gene end by 0 bases; junction bases not matched to a gene: 4. CDR3 in amino acids: CAWSPQGFSYNEQFF. In DNA, the CDR3 is TGTGCCTGGAGTCCACAGGGGTTCTCCTACAATGAGCAGTTCTTC.